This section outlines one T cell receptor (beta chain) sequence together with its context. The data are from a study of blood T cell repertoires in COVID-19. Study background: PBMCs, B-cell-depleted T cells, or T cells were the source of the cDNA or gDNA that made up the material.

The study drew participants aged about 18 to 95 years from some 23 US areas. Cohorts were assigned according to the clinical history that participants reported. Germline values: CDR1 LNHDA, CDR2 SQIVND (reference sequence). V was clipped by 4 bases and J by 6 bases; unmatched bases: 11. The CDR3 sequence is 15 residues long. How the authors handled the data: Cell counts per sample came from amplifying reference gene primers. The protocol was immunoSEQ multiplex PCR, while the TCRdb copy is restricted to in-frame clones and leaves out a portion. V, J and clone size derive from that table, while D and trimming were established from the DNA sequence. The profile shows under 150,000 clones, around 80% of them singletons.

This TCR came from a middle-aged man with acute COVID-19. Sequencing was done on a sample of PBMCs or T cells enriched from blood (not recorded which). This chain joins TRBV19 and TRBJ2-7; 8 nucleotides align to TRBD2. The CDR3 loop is CASSKPSGGAVEQYF. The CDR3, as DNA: TGTGCCAGTAGTAAACCGTCGGGAGGGGCGGTCGAGCAGTACTTC.